Listed below are T cell receptor beta chains from one sample, sequenced in a study of shared clonotypes between healthy human individuals. Sequencing used immunoSEQ multiplex PCR; TCRdb keeps in-frame clones, though not all of them. The table has approximately 240,000 clones, 65% seen once; the top ten hold 11%. Sequencing was performed on memory CD4+ T cells sorted from blood. The receptors stem from a man aged 25-45 years in good health. The conserved cysteine and the conserved F or W are not part of the CDR3 here. The order of the fields is V gene, J gene, CDR3 protein.

TRBV5-1	TRBJ1-5	ASSLGLNQPQH
TRBV28	TRBJ2-1	ASPPLEEREIYNEQF
TRBV19	TRBJ1-5	ASTPKMGVGNQPQH
TRBV29-1	TRBJ2-1	SVVLESRDNEQF
TRBV19	TRBJ2-1	ASSLREAWNEQF
TRBV27	TRBJ2-1	ASSSTGGEQF
TRBV6-6	TRBJ1-2	ASGRGTGMGFDGYT
TRBV18	TRBJ2-3	ATRDYRTDTQY
TRBV28	TRBJ1-5	ASSPPWVEGQPQH
TRBV29-1	TRBJ2-7	SVEGQGFYEQY
TRBV7-9	TRBJ2-2	ASSLMGTGVAGELF
TRBV7-6	TRBJ1-1	ASSLGQGNTEAF
TRBV19	TRBJ2-7	ASSIDSGTFSYEQY
TRBV14	TRBJ2-7	ASSQLSGAGAREQY
TRBV27	TRBJ1-5	ASRQGGQPQH
TRBV5-1	TRBJ2-7	ASSPGVGRNEQY
TRBV2	TRBJ2-1	ASSDPQGSSYNEQF
TRBV6-6	TRBJ1-2	ASSYSQAPYGYT
TRBV4-1	TRBJ2-2	ASSQGGTGELF
TRBV6-6	TRBJ2-3	ASSYGTSMGDTQY
TRBV7-9	TRBJ2-7	ASSLAGRTYEQY
TRBV5-1	TRBJ2-3	ASSLEGSPDTQY
TRBV2	TRBJ2-3	ASSEDLGDTQY
TRBV7-2	TRBJ1-1	ASSLPQGGAGNTEAF
TRBV6-6	TRBJ1-5	ASTQTLNQPQH
TRBV6-5	TRBJ1-2	ASGTWRQDAGGYT
TRBV6-1	TRBJ1-2	ASSVLAGNYGYT
TRBV5-1	TRBJ2-2	ASSPQGLAGELF
TRBV25-1	TRBJ2-1	ASSGFRGSHNEQF
TRBV9	TRBJ2-3	ASSAQTGNPTDTQY
TRBV2	TRBJ2-1	ASTQTGTSFDEQF
TRBV13	TRBJ2-3	ASSSQGTDTQY
TRBV7-2	TRBJ2-5	ASSLGSQETQY
TRBV21-1	TRBJ1-5	ASTYAGRSNQPQH
TRBV2	TRBJ2-6	ASSERPGANVLT
TRBV27	TRBJ2-5	ASSLNRQETQY
TRBV5-6	TRBJ1-2	ASSLYGTVVLNYGYT
TRBV5-8	TRBJ1-5	ASSVRVSNQPQH
TRBV7-6	TRBJ2-5	ASSYVFGETQY
TRBV29-1	TRBJ1-5	SVGSGNQPQH
TRBV27	TRBJ2-5	ASSFKYQETQY
TRBV19	TRBJ1-2	ASNTLGGENGYT
TRBV7-9	TRBJ1-1	ASSWTGLTEAF
TRBV28	TRBJ2-3	ASSPTGEGTDTQY
TRBV29-1	TRBJ1-5	SVGGGNQPQH
TRBV5-8	TRBJ2-5	ASSWGQSGETQY
TRBV5-1	TRBJ1-2	ASSLLDSNYGYT
TRBV10-3	TRBJ2-3	AISESNSETDTQY
TRBV5-4	TRBJ1-2	ASSQGRIDGYT
TRBV7-3	TRBJ2-2	ASSLRLGGTGELF
TRBV18	TRBJ1-5	ASSPPQGQPQH
TRBV2	TRBJ2-3	ASTGGIRGLDPNSQY
TRBV20-1	TRBJ1-2	SAEGQDPSF